These 24 T cell receptor beta chains were all obtained from the same sample, sequenced in a study of response to subunit inactivated influenza vaccine. TCRdb reanalysed the RT-PCR reads using MiXCR and keeps one entry per CDR3 protein. The data contain roughly 500,000 distinct CDR3 sequences, under 30% of them singletons. These sequences were also reported in another study, on T cells expressing NK-cell markers. From that study: Synthesis of TCR beta cDNA relied on 5'RACE template switching carrying UMIs.

The sample consisted of CD4+ T cells sorted from PBMCs, taken about 11 days after vaccination. These receptors were collected from a man aged 50-60 years who received an inactivated influenza vaccine.

This clonotype was counted between two and nine times. The chain joins TRBV5-1 to TRBJ2-2; D not resolved. Trimming stripped 3 bases from V and 7 bases from J, with 13 bases between. This CDR3 spans 14 amino acids. Germline V gene lookup returns CDR1 SGHRS and CDR2 YFSETQ. CDR3 coding DNA: TGCGCCAGCAGCTCCCCCGGGCGAGGCGGGGAGCTGTTTTTT. Translation gives CASSSPGRGGELFF.

This clonotype was detected a few times. The J gene is TRBJ1-1, the V gene TRBV6-6; D call uncertain. Trimming took off 8 bases at V and 0 bases at J, with 10 bases between the two ends. CDR3 length: 13 amino acids. The V gene's germline CDR1 is MNHNY and CDR2 SVGAGI (reference sequence). This CDR3 is CASEMFMNTEAFF. For the CDR3, the DNA is TGTGCCAGCGAGATGTTCATGAACACTGAAGCTTTCTTT.

The chain has TRBV27 and TRBJ2-2; perhaps TRBD1 as D (6 bases). The CDR3 length is 15 residues. V lost 5 bases to trimming and J lost 4 bases, with 14 bases between them. Per germline, CDR1 MNHEY and CDR2 SMNVEV (reference sequence). In nucleotides, the CDR3 is TGTGCCAGCAGTAACGCAGGGGTCAGCACCGGGGAGCTGTTTTTT. It yields the protein CASSNAGVSTGELFF.

This clonotype occurred a few times. This chain joins TRBV27 and TRBJ2-7, with D tentatively TRBD1 or TRBD2 (5 bases each). Germline V lookup: CDR1 MNHEY, CDR2 SMNVEV (reference sequence). V was pared by 6 bases and J by 0 bases, with 18 bases between. The CDR3 sequence is 16 residues long. The CDR3 protein is CASSLARGQSSYEQYF. The CDR3 bases are TGTGCCAGCAGCTTGGCGAGGGGCCAGAGCTCCTACGAGCAGTACTTC.

This clonotype was seen a handful of times. The chain recombines TRBV18 with TRBJ1-1; weak D call: TRBD1 (5 bases). The CDR3 spans 15 residues. CDR1 is KGHSH, CDR2 LQKENI, per germline. V lost 0 bases, J lost 5 bases, and 13 bases lay in between. The CDR3 sequence: CASSPPMREGTEAFF. CDR3 coding DNA: TGTGCCAGCTCACCACCAATGAGGGAGGGGACTGAAGCTTTCTTT.

The chain carries TRBV12-3 or TRBV12-4 and TRBJ1-5, with 9 bases matching TRBD1. The CDR3 is 16 residues long. Losses at the gene ends were 5 bases for V and 3 bases for J; bases not matched to a gene: 8. The CDR3 DNA reads as TGTGCCAGCAGTCCCCAAGGACAGGGGAACAATCAGCCCCAGCATTTT. Encoded protein: CASSPQGQGNNQPQHF.

This clonotype was counted a few times. This chain links TRBV28 with TRBJ2-5, with a weak D call TRBD1 (6 bases). This CDR3 spans 15 amino acids. Germline lookup yields CDR1 MDHEN and CDR2 SYDVKM. Trimming cost V 8 bases and J 0 bases, with 16 bases left between them. In DNA, the CDR3 is TGTGCCAGCCTGAGTACGGGACAATACCAAGAGACCCAGTACTTC. This gives the protein CASLSTGQYQETQYF.

The table lists this clonotype with many counts. CDR3 amino acids: CSVDSDTGTTYEQYF. CDR3 bases: TGCAGCGTTGACTCAGATACCGGGACTACCTACGAGCAGTACTTC. The J gene is TRBJ2-7, the V gene TRBV29-1; 7 nucleotides agree with TRBD2. The CDR3 has 15 residues. V was clipped by 3 bases and J by 2 bases; unmatched bases: 10. Germline V CDR1 and CDR2: SQVTM, ANQGSEA.

This clonotype was seen ten or more times. The gene calls are TRBV6-2 or TRBV6-3 and TRBJ2-3; tentative D call: TRBD2 (5 bases). The CDR3 has 15 residues. CDR1 is MNHEY and CDR2 is SVGEGT in the germline V gene. The V gene lost 4 bases and the J gene lost 4 bases, with 15 bases spanning the gap. The CDR3 is CASSFPLGWADTQYF. CDR3 bases: TGTGCCAGCAGTTTCCCACTAGGGTGGGCAGATACGCAGTATTTT.

The V call is TRBV29-1, the J call TRBJ1-1, with D unclear. In germline, CDR1 is SQVTM, CDR2 ANQGSEA. The CDR3 covers 12 residues. V was shortened by 4 bases and J by 5 bases, with 11 bases between the two germline ends. In nucleotides, the CDR3 is TGCAGCGTTGGGTCCGGGGTAACTGAAGCTTTCTTT. Residues: CSVGSGVTEAFF.

The chain joins TRBV2 to TRBJ2-7, with D possibly matching TRBD1 (8 bases). CDR1 SNHLY and CDR2 FYNNEI come from the germline V gene. V lost 5 bases and J lost 7, with 12 bases in between. This CDR3 has 12 amino acids. The CDR3 spells CASSQQGGEQYF. CDR3 DNA: TGTGCCAGCAGTCAACAGGGGGGGGAGCAGTACTTC.

The rearrangement uses TRBV7-9 and TRBJ1-1; tentative D call: TRBD1 (5 bases). V dropped 5 bases and J dropped 1 base, with 11 bases sitting between them. The CDR3 spans 14 residues. Germline values: CDR1 SEHNR, CDR2 FQNEAQ (reference sequence). This chain's CDR3 is CASSAGTQNTEAFF. CDR3 bases: TGTGCCAGCAGCGCCGGGACGCAGAACACTGAAGCTTTCTTT.

This clonotype was seen a handful of times. The chain employs TRBV7-9 and TRBJ2-3; D is ambiguous. The V gene lost 5 bases and the J gene lost 4 bases, with 13 bases spanning the gap. The CDR3 consists of 14 residues. Germline V gives CDR1 SEHNR, CDR2 FQNEAQ (reference sequence). The CDR3 loop reads CASSPLPLADTQYF. The CDR3 nucleotides are TGTGCCAGCAGCCCGCTTCCTTTGGCAGATACGCAGTATTTT.

The table lists this clonotype with a few counts. CDR3 DNA: TGCAGTGCTAGAGAACAGGGGACCTTCAGCACTGAAGCTTTCTTT. Protein sequence: CSAREQGTFSTEAFF. The rearrangement links TRBV20-1 to TRBJ1-1; 7 bases line up with TRBD1. The CDR3 has 15 residues. The V segment lost 0 bases and the J segment 4 bases; nucleotides outside the gene matches: 8. Germline-derived CDR1 and CDR2 are DFQATT and SNEGSKA (reference sequence).

The CDR3 here is CASSLNPGLAAYEQYF. In DNA form, the CDR3 reads TGCGCCAGCAGCTTGAACCCGGGGCTAGCCGCATACGAGCAGTACTTC. The rearrangement joins TRBV5-1 to TRBJ2-7; D is perhaps TRBD1 or TRBD2 (5 bases each). Trimming removed 1 base from V and 4 bases from J, with 18 bases in between. The length of the CDR3 is 16 residues. Per germline, CDR1 SGHRS and CDR2 YFSETQ.

This chain connects TRBV28 to TRBJ2-4; 7 bases line up with TRBD1. There are 16 residues in the CDR3. The germline CDR1 and CDR2 sequences are MDHEN and SYDVKM. With 5 bases clipped from V and 0 bases from J, the junction kept 7 bases outside the gene matches. The DNA of the CDR3 is TGTGCCAGCAGTACACCGGGACAGCTAGCCAAAAACATTCAGTACTTC. Its protein is CASSTPGQLAKNIQYF.

The chain uses TRBV16 and TRBJ1-6; TRBD1 matches at 7 bases. V shed 4 bases, J shed 9 bases, and the junction held 3 bases outside the gene matches. Per germline, CDR1 KGHSY and CDR2 FQNENV. There are 13 residues in the CDR3. For the CDR3, the DNA is TGTGCCAGCAGCCCGGACAGGCGTTCACCCCTCCACTTT. The encoded protein is CASSPDRRSPLHF.

This chain connects TRBV3-1 to TRBJ1-1, with D hard to call. The germline gives CDR1 LGHDT, CDR2 YNNKEL (reference sequence). V was shortened by 0 bases and J by 1 base, with 6 bases between the two germline ends. This CDR3 contains 14 residues. The CDR3 reads CASSQDYGNTEAFF. In DNA form, the CDR3 reads TGTGCCAGCAGCCAAGATTACGGGAACACTGAAGCTTTCTTT.

V is TRBV5-1 and J is TRBJ2-5, with D possibly TRBD1 on 6 matching bases. The V gene's germline CDR1 is SGHRS and CDR2 YFSETQ. V was cut by 0 bases and J by 6 bases, with 12 bases left in between. There are 14 residues in the CDR3. The CDR3 DNA sequence: TGCGCCAGCAGCTTGGGACAGGTCTTCCAGACCCAGTACTTC. Translation gives CASSLGQVFQTQYF.

The V and J genes are TRBV12-3 or TRBV12-4 and TRBJ2-3; 12 bases match TRBD2. The CDR3 has 17 residues. V lost 6 bases to trimming and J lost 2 bases; unmatched junction nucleotides: 9. CDR3 residues: CASSLTLAGGTTDTQYF. CDR3 nucleotide sequence: TGTGCCAGCAGCCTGACACTAGCGGGAGGCACCACAGATACGCAGTATTTT.

This clonotype appeared a few times. This chain uses TRBV5-1 with TRBJ2-3; no clear D gene. The germline V and J ends were trimmed by 0 bases and 4 bases, with 9 bases remaining between them. The CDR3 loop spans 14 amino acids. The germline V gene has CDR1 SGHRS and CDR2 YFSETQ. The CDR3 nucleotides are TGCGCCAGCAGCTTGGGAAAGGGCGCAGATACGCAGTATTTT. It translates to CASSLGKGADTQYF.

The rearrangement joins TRBV7-2 to TRBJ2-7; D might be TRBD1 or TRBD2, each matching 5 bases. Trimming took off 6 bases at V and 5 bases at J, with 14 bases between the two ends. The CDR3 contains 13 residues. Germline values: CDR1 SGHTA, CDR2 FQGNSA. CDR3 protein: CASREDGTHEQYF. The CDR3 nucleotides read TGTGCCAGCAGGGAAGACGGGACCCACGAGCAGTACTTC.

The chain carries TRBV4-2 and TRBJ2-1, with 10 bases lining up with TRBD2. In germline, CDR1 is LGHNA, CDR2 YNFKEQ. Trimming at V came to 2 bases and at J to 4 bases, leaving 5 bases not matched to a gene. This CDR3 comprises 16 residues. DNA of the CDR3: TGTGCCAGCAGCCAATCGCGGGGACTAGCGTACAATGAGCAGTTCTTC. Translating gives CASSQSRGLAYNEQFF.

The chain recombines TRBV27 with TRBJ1-1; D ambiguous. CDR1 MNHEY and CDR2 SMNVEV come from the germline V gene (reference sequence). Trimming took off 7 bases at V and 0 bases at J, with 15 bases between the two ends. The CDR3 contains 15 residues. The CDR3 here is CASKSLERMNTEAFF. The CDR3 DNA reads as TGTGCCAGCAAATCCCTGGAGAGAATGAACACTGAAGCTTTCTTT.